The source of this T cell receptor beta chain is a study of blood T cell repertoires in COVID-19. Study-level information: COVID-19 samples collected from the United States, Italy and Spain covered acute and convalescent phases.

Data came from immunoSEQ multiplex PCR; TCRdb stores just in-frame clones and leaves some out. The sample comprises more than 95,000 clones, roughly 83% of which are singletons, and approximately 2.5% rests with the top ten. On this clone itself: Other nucleotide sequences from this sample produce the same CDR3.

Germline V gene lookup returns CDR1 SGHNT and CDR2 YENEEA. V was shortened by 4 bases and J by 3 bases, with 7 bases between the two germline ends. The CDR3 is made up of 13 amino acids. The sample comprised peripheral blood. The chain has TRBV11-3 and TRBJ2-1; perhaps TRBD2 as D (5 bases). The sequence was obtained from a man aged 25-45 years with acute or convalescent COVID-19. CDR3 amino acids: CASSSGIYNEQFF. DNA for the CDR3: TGTGCCAGCAGCTCCGGGATCTACAATGAGCAGTTCTTC.